The 3 T cell receptor beta chains below were found in one sample sequenced in a study of lung T cells in sarcoidosis with Löfgren's syndrome. TCRdb called the reads again in MiXCR, with one record for every CDR3 protein. The table lists 3,000 to 4,000 distinct CDR3 sequences, around 22% of them singletons. Sequencing input: CD4+ T cells from bronchoalveolar lavage. The origin of the receptors is a human donor with sarcoidosis (Löfgren's syndrome or another form), or a control subject (not recorded which).

The sample holds many counts of this clonotype. The chain combines TRBV12-3 or TRBV12-4 with TRBJ1-1; 9 nucleotides line up with TRBD1. The CDR3 contains 15 residues. The junction had 8 bases not matched to a gene; V was cut back by 5 bases and J by 4 bases. CDR3 amino acids: CASSRAGTGPTEAFF. As DNA, the CDR3 is TGTGCCAGCAGTCGAGCCGGGACAGGGCCCACTGAAGCTTTCTTT.

Remarks on this clonotype: A much larger clone sits a single nucleotide away, making a read error possible. The gene calls are TRBV13 and TRBJ1-1; D gene uncertain. V lost 4 bases to trimming and J lost 0 bases, with 12 bases between them. The CDR3 has 15 residues. Germline loops: CDR1 PRHDT, CDR2 FYEKMQ (reference sequence). CDR3 residues: CASSYTEGLNTEAFF. CDR3 DNA: TGTGCCAGCAGCTATACAGAGGGCTTGAACACTGAAGCTTTCTTT.

In this sample, this clonotype turned up many times. This rearrangement joins TRBV29-1 to TRBJ1-3; tentatively, D is TRBD1 (5 bases). Trimming left V 3 bases short and J 0 bases short, with 6 bases between. This CDR3 has 13 residues. In germline, CDR1 is SQVTM, CDR2 ANQGSEA. The CDR3 protein is CSVEGGSGNTIYF. CDR3 DNA sequence: TGCAGCGTTGAGGGGGGCTCTGGAAACACCATATATTTT.